These T cell receptor beta chains were read from a single sample in a study of monozygotic twins with inflammatory bowel disease. TCRdb re-called the 5' RACE reads and shows each CDR3 protein once, DNA omitted. There are about 450,000 distinct CDR3 sequences in the sample, with around 2.4% held by the top ten. What was sequenced was blood. The receptors were gathered from a human donor with ulcerative colitis or Crohn's disease, or a healthy co-twin of an affected twin (not recorded which). Each CDR3 is given with its conserved first and last residue.

J: TRBJ2-5
V: TRBV12-3/TRBV12-4
CDR3: CASSLKESRREEEETQYF

J: TRBJ2-4
V: TRBV5-6
CDR3: CASSLRTIVAKNIQYF

J: TRBJ1-4
V: TRBV5-6
CDR3: CASSLYEGGGNPGEKLFF

J: TRBJ1-1
V: TRBV6-1
CDR3: CASSKHGTEAFF

J: TRBJ2-6
V: TRBV6-2/TRBV6-3
CDR3: CASCLQGKGANVLTF

J: TRBJ2-5
V: TRBV27
CDR3: CASSSGLVVGTQYF

J: TRBJ2-1
V: TRBV5-1
CDR3: CASSKRQGYTYNEQFF

J: TRBJ2-7
V: TRBV30
CDR3: CAWGKDRGPYEQYF

J: TRBJ1-1
V: TRBV5-1
CDR3: CASSFGGQGNTEAFF

J: TRBJ2-5
V: TRBV5-5
CDR3: CASSLVAKETQYF

J: TRBJ1-4
V: TRBV6-6
CDR3: CASSYPGANEKLFF

J: TRBJ2-2
V: TRBV5-4
CDR3: CASSFRDWNTGELFF

J: TRBJ1-1
V: TRBV5-1
CDR3: CASSLPRDRTTNTEAFF

J: TRBJ2-3
V: TRBV20-1
CDR3: CRVTPGPTDTQYF

J: TRBJ1-1
V: TRBV5-1
CDR3: CASSSSERLNTEAFF

J: TRBJ2-1
V: TRBV19
CDR3: CASSIAGQASYNEQFF

J: TRBJ1-5
V: TRBV12-3/TRBV12-4
CDR3: CASSTGTVYSNQPQHF

J: TRBJ2-3
V: TRBV18
CDR3: CASSPREGRGTDTQYF

J: TRBJ2-1
V: TRBV7-2
CDR3: CASSWGPSGNEQFF

J: TRBJ2-3
V: TRBV27
CDR3: CASSRQGGDTQYF

J: TRBJ2-3
V: TRBV4-1
CDR3: CASSQALTSGGGTDTQYF

J: TRBJ2-5
V: TRBV6-2/TRBV6-3
CDR3: CASSDRIETQYF

J: TRBJ2-2
V: TRBV10-2
CDR3: CASRAGTTNRISNTGELFF

J: TRBJ2-1
V: TRBV7-2
CDR3: CASSLQGRSGNEQFF

J: TRBJ2-1
V: TRBV6-5
CDR3: CASSYYGAYNEQFF

J: TRBJ1-2
V: TRBV6-5
CDR3: CASSYVEGANYGYTF

J: TRBJ1-2
V: TRBV28
CDR3: CASSQTGGGYTF

J: TRBJ2-2
V: TRBV6-5
CDR3: CASSYSIFGELFF

J: TRBJ1-5
V: TRBV6-6
CDR3: CASSSTGHNQPQHF

J: TRBJ2-1
V: TRBV7-8
CDR3: CASRPGTGVDNEQFF

J: TRBJ1-1
V: TRBV29-1
CDR3: CSAPPQGMNTEAFF

J: TRBJ1-5
V: TRBV3-1
CDR3: CASSQGVNNQPQHF

J: TRBJ2-5
V: TRBV5-1
CDR3: CASSLEGGGFQETQYF

J: TRBJ1-2
V: TRBV11-2
CDR3: CASSLTLGNYGYTF

J: TRBJ2-3
V: TRBV28
CDR3: CAGAAGGPTDTQYF

J: TRBJ2-1
V: TRBV5-1
CDR3: CASSYPGQGSYNEQFF

J: TRBJ2-5
V: TRBV5-1
CDR3: CASSSSGQQETQYF

J: TRBJ2-2
V: TRBV7-3
CDR3: CASSFQTNFNTGELFF

J: TRBJ2-3
V: TRBV27
CDR3: CASSGLAGGSSTDTQYF

J: TRBJ2-6
V: TRBV28
CDR3: CASSPGTGLSNVLTF